These 29 T cell receptor beta chains share one sample of origin, sequenced in a study of beta chain features in type 1 diabetes. Expressed TCRB transcripts were sequenced, since all the RNA that had been isolated was reverse transcribed. Repertoires were generated with immunoSEQ multiplex PCR, while TCRdb's copy carries only in-frame clones and drops some. The sample contains 250,000 to 350,000 clones, roughly 15% of which appear only once. Sequencing was done on a sample of central memory CD4+ T cells from blood. These receptor sequences come from a young man in good health.

The table lists this clone with a few counts. V gene TRBV18 combines with J gene TRBJ2-2; 9 bases map to TRBD1. The V segment lost 6 bases and the J segment 5 bases; nucleotides outside the gene matches: 10. CDR1 and CDR2 from the germline V gene are KGHSH and LQKENI. The CDR3 is 16 residues long. CDR3 coding DNA: TGTGCCAGCTCCTCCACAGGGGGCGGAACAACCGGGGAGCTGTTTTTT. Its translation is CASSSTGGGTTGELFF.

The sample holds a few counts of this clone. The chain employs TRBV27 and TRBJ1-2; the match to TRBD1 covers 7 bases. The CDR3 is 15 amino acids. The germline V gene encodes CDR1 MNHEY and CDR2 SMNVEV (reference sequence). V lost 5 bases, J lost 4 bases, and 10 bases stayed unmatched. The CDR3 protein is CASSPRGQSVYGYTF. CDR3 bases: TGTGCCAGCAGTCCCCGGGGACAGTCCGTCTATGGCTACACCTTC.

This clone was counted between two and nine times. The rearrangement links TRBV29-1 to TRBJ2-5; a weak D match, TRBD2 (7 bases). Germline V gene data show CDR1 as SQVTM and CDR2 as ANQGSEA. Trimming took off 2 bases at V and 4 bases at J, with 11 bases between the two ends. The CDR3 length is 13 residues. CDR3 coding DNA: TGCAGCGTTGAACGGGGGGCCCGAGAGACCCAGTACTTC. It encodes CSVERGARETQYF.

This clone was observed many times. This chain links TRBV23-1 with TRBJ1-1, with 7 positions matching TRBD1. TRBV23-1 is classed as an ORF, of uncertain function. The CDR3 has 16 residues. V lost 4 bases, J lost 1 base, and 9 bases stayed unmatched. The CDR3, as DNA: TGCGCCAGCAGTCCTGGGGGGACAGCCAGGAACACTGAAGCTTTCTTT. Translation gives CASSPGGTARNTEAFF.

This clone was detected ten times or more. The chain combines TRBV23-1 with TRBJ2-1; possibly TRBD2 for D (6 bases). TRBV23-1 is flagged as an ORF with uncertain function. Trimming cost V 0 bases and J 0 bases, with 24 bases left between them. CDR3 length: 21 amino acids. CDR3 DNA sequence: TGCGCCAGCAGTCAATCGGGCGGGGCCACAAGACCCTCGAGCTCCTACAATGAGCAGTTCTTC. Its translation is CASSQSGGATRPSSSYNEQFF.

V is TRBV7-8 and J is TRBJ1-2; a possible D gene is TRBD1 (6 bases). The CDR3 consists of 12 residues. The V end was cut by 3 bases, the J end by 14 bases, with 16 bases between. Germline V CDR1 and CDR2: SGHVS, FQNEAQ. The CDR3 sequence: CASSLSRTQGTF. CDR3 DNA sequence: TGTGCCAGCAGCTTGTCCCGGACTCAGGGGACCTTC.

As regards this clone: The sample carries other DNA sequences with the same CDR3. V gene TRBV12-5 combines with J gene TRBJ1-5; D unclear. The CDR3 is 13 residues long. Germline V gene sequence: CDR1 LGHNT, CDR2 FRNRAP. V was cut by 3 bases and J by 4 bases, with 7 bases left in between. Here the CDR3 reads CASGFVGNQPQHF. In nucleotides, the CDR3 is TGTGCTAGTGGTTTTGTGGGTAATCAGCCCCAGCATTTT.

This clone occurred many times. This chain's CDR3 is CAGHPATGDFYTIYF. CDR3 bases: TGTGCCGGTCATCCGGCCACAGGGGATTTCTACACCATATATTTT. V is TRBV7-9 and J is TRBJ1-3; TRBD1 aligns across 7 bases. The CDR3 extends over 15 amino acids. Germline CDR1 reads SEHNR; CDR2 reads FQNEAQ (reference sequence). The trim removed 11 bases at V and 8 bases at J, leaving 18 bases unmatched.

The chain joins TRBV4-1 to TRBJ1-2; weak D call: TRBD1 (5 bases). Germline CDR1 MGHRA, CDR2 YSYEKL. The V end was cut by 5 bases, the J end by 3 bases, with 13 bases between. The CDR3 runs 14 residues. CDR3 coding DNA: TGCGCCAGCAGCAGAATTGGGGGGGACTATGGCTACACCTTC. Residues: CASSRIGGDYGYTF.

Ten or more counts support this clone. This chain links TRBV30 with TRBJ2-6, with D possibly TRBD2 on 6 matching bases. The CDR3 is made up of 21 amino acids. Between the trimmed V and J ends, which lost 3 bases and 0 bases, there was a span of 27 bases. Germline CDR1 GTSNPN, CDR2 SVGIG (reference sequence). CDR3 bases: TGTGCCTGGAGAAAGTTCGGTTTCGCCGGGACTGCCCTCTCTGGGGCCAACGTCCTGACTTTC. This sequence encodes CAWRKFGFAGTALSGANVLTF.

V and J are TRBV5-6 and TRBJ1-2; no reliable D call. Trimming took off 7 bases at V and 6 bases at J, with 19 bases between the two ends. The CDR3 is 14 residues long. The germline V gene encodes CDR1 SGHDT and CDR2 YYEEEE. DNA of the CDR3: TGTGCCAGCGGGTGGGCAGGTATGAATCATGGCTACACCTTC. Translation gives CASGWAGMNHGYTF.

This chain joins TRBV9 and TRBJ2-6, with D perhaps TRBD1 (6 bases). CDR1 is SGDLS and CDR2 is YYNGEE in the germline V gene. The CDR3 extends over 17 amino acids. V was trimmed by 0 bases and J by 2 bases, leaving 12 bases between them. The CDR3 region has the DNA TGTGCCAGCAGCGTAGGAACAGGGCGGGCTGGGGCCAACGTCCTGACTTTC. This translates into CASSVGTGRAGANVLTF.

This clone showed up just a few times. The V and J genes are TRBV5-4 and TRBJ2-1; D is unresolved. Germline-derived CDR1 and CDR2 are SGHNT and YYREEE (reference sequence). The CDR3 consists of 13 residues. V gave up 1 base and J gave up 11 bases, with 13 bases separating them. CDR3 DNA sequence: TGTGCCAGCAGCTTGCGGGCTGGGTTTCAGCAGTTCTTC. This sequence encodes CASSLRAGFQQFF.

This clone was observed at least ten times. The chain employs TRBV5-1 and TRBJ2-4; D gene ambiguous. V was clipped by 1 base and J by 0 bases, with 20 bases between them. CDR1 is SGHRS, CDR2 YFSETQ, per germline. The CDR3 length is 19 residues. CDR3 sequence (DNA): TGCGCCAGCAGCTTGAACCCGCTGAGGAACCCGGGAGCCAAAAACATTCAGTACTTC. Translation: CASSLNPLRNPGAKNIQYF.

This clone appeared a few times. The V and J genes are TRBV2 and TRBJ2-5, with a weak D call TRBD2 (7 bases). The CDR3 length is 17 residues. Trimming took off 0 bases at V and 2 bases at J, with 16 bases between the two ends. Germline CDR1 is SNHLY and CDR2 is FYNNEI. The CDR3 nucleotides are TGTGCCAGCAGTGAAGCGGGGGCGGGGGCCCTACAAGAGACCCAGTACTTC. Protein: CASSEAGAGALQETQYF.

This clone occurred many times. This chain links TRBV18 with TRBJ2-2, with 8 bases lining up with TRBD1. CDR3 length: 15 amino acids. With 6 bases clipped from V and 4 bases from J, the junction kept 7 bases outside the gene matches. Germline-derived CDR1 and CDR2 are KGHSH and LQKENI. CDR3 in DNA: TGTGCCAGCTCTGCGACAGGGGCGAGCACCGGGGAGCTGTTTTTT. Residues: CASSATGASTGELFF.

This clone was seen only a few times. It is likely a read error, because the conserved phenylalanine at the end of the CDR3 is missing. This chain links TRBV30 with TRBJ1-1; TRBD1 might be the D (6 bases). Per germline, CDR1 GTSNPN and CDR2 SVGIG (reference sequence). V was trimmed by 0 bases and J by 7 bases, leaving 18 bases between them. There are 15 residues in the CDR3. The chain's CDR3 is CAWSVHPRGIGEAFS. CDR3 DNA: TGTGCCTGGAGTGTACACCCCAGGGGTATCGGTGAAGCTTTCTCT.

The CDR3 sequence: CASSSRLSRAFF. As DNA, the CDR3 is TGTGCCAGCAGCTCCCGGTTGTCGAGAGCTTTCTTT. The V gene is TRBV7-3, the J gene TRBJ1-1; D ambiguous. Germline assignment: CDR1 SGHTA and CDR2 FQGTGA. V was trimmed by 4 bases and J by 10 bases, leaving 13 bases between them. The CDR3 is 12 residues long.

The chain carries TRBV2 and TRBJ2-1; 12 nucleotides align to TRBD2. The CDR3 runs 14 residues. Germline assignment: CDR1 SNHLY and CDR2 FYNNEI. V dropped 7 bases and J dropped 5; count of bases not matched to a gene: 3. The CDR3 bases are TGTGCCAGCAACCTAGCGGGGGGGAACAATGAGCAGTTCTTC. Its translation is CASNLAGGNNEQFF.

This clone has a count of ten or more. Germline and junction disagree at one end, which may indicate a read error. The CDR3, as DNA: TGTGCCAGCAGTGACTCCGGACCATCAGATACGCAGTATTTT. Protein product: CASSDSGPSDTQYF. The chain carries TRBV6-5 and TRBJ2-3; unclear D gene. The CDR3 covers 14 residues. The V gene's germline CDR1 is MNHEY and CDR2 SVGAGI.

The V and J genes are TRBV9 and TRBJ2-3, with TRBD1 as a possible D gene (5 bases). CDR3 size: 14 residues. V was pared by 3 bases and J by 0 bases, with 8 bases between. The germline V gene encodes CDR1 SGDLS and CDR2 YYNGEE. CDR3 DNA: TGTGCCAGCAGCGCCAGGGCCAGCACAGATACGCAGTATTTT. Translating it yields CASSARASTDTQYF.

This clone has only a few counts. The chain carries TRBV7-2 and TRBJ2-3; a possible D gene is TRBD2 (6 bases). Germline loops: CDR1 SGHTA, CDR2 FQGNSA. V was pared by 4 bases and J by 2 bases, with 13 bases between. The CDR3 has 15 residues. The CDR3 reads CASSSRAGFTDTQYF. Written as DNA, the CDR3 is TGTGCCAGCAGCTCCCGGGCGGGGTTCACAGATACGCAGTATTTT.

At least ten counts were recorded for this clone. V usage is TRBV2 and J usage is TRBJ2-2; TRBD2 is a possible D gene (6 bases). The V gene lost 8 bases and the J gene lost 6 bases, with 19 bases spanning the gap. The germline gives CDR1 SNHLY, CDR2 FYNNEI. The CDR3 is made up of 15 amino acids. The CDR3 loop reads CASGRLQAQAGELFF. The CDR3 bases are TGTGCCAGCGGGAGGCTACAGGCTCAGGCCGGGGAGCTGTTTTTT.

This clone was seen only a few times. This sequence joins TRBV9 and TRBJ1-1, with a possible D match to TRBD1 (5 bases). The CDR3 totals 14 residues. CDR1 is SGDLS, CDR2 YYNGEE, per germline. V lost 4 bases to trimming and J lost 2 bases, with 12 bases between them. The CDR3 DNA sequence: TGTGCCAGCAGCCAGGGACGGAAAAACACTGAAGCTTTCTTT. Translated: CASSQGRKNTEAFF.

This clone was observed at least ten times. CDR3 coding DNA: TGTGCCAGCAGCGCCGACGCAGGGGCCATCGAGCAGTACGTC. Protein: CASSADAGAIEQYV. The chain combines TRBV7-9 with TRBJ2-7, with D perhaps matching TRBD1 (6 bases). This CDR3 is built from 14 residues. Germline CDR1 SEHNR, CDR2 FQNEAQ (reference sequence). Trimming removed 5 bases from V and 6 bases from J, with 17 bases in between.

V and J are TRBV9 and TRBJ2-1; TRBD2 matches 9 bases. The CDR3 spans 16 residues. Per germline, CDR1 SGDLS and CDR2 YYNGEE. The V gene end was trimmed by 0 bases and the J gene end by 7 bases; junction bases not matched to a gene: 8. The CDR3 protein is CASSVAGRGGWNEQFF. The CDR3 nucleotides read TGTGCCAGCAGCGTAGCTGGGCGGGGGGGCTGGAATGAGCAGTTCTTC.

This chain links TRBV7-2 with TRBJ2-1, with 8 bases aligning to TRBD1. Germline V gene data show CDR1 as SGHTA and CDR2 as FQGNSA. The ends lost 3 bases at V and 4 bases at J; junction bases unmatched: 5. The CDR3 spans 15 residues. Here the CDR3 reads CASSFGQGGYNEQFF. Here the CDR3 DNA reads TGTGCCAGCAGCTTCGGACAGGGAGGTTACAATGAGCAGTTCTTC.

In this sample, this clone turned up a few times. The rearrangement links TRBV19 to TRBJ1-6; D not certain. V was cut by 5 bases and J by 6 bases, with 8 bases left in between. Germline V gene lookup returns CDR1 LNHDA and CDR2 SQIVND (reference sequence). This CDR3 comprises 13 residues. The CDR3 region is CASSSDINSPLHF. In DNA form, the CDR3 reads TGTGCCAGTAGTTCGGATATTAATTCACCCCTCCACTTT.

J is TRBJ1-1 and V is TRBV28; D is undetermined. The CDR3 extends over 13 amino acids. The germline gives CDR1 MDHEN, CDR2 SYDVKM. Trimming pared 2 bases from V and 1 base from J, leaving 5 bases between. The DNA of the CDR3 is TGTGCCAGCAGTTTAGACCAGAACACTGAAGCTTTCTTT. Its translation is CASSLDQNTEAFF.